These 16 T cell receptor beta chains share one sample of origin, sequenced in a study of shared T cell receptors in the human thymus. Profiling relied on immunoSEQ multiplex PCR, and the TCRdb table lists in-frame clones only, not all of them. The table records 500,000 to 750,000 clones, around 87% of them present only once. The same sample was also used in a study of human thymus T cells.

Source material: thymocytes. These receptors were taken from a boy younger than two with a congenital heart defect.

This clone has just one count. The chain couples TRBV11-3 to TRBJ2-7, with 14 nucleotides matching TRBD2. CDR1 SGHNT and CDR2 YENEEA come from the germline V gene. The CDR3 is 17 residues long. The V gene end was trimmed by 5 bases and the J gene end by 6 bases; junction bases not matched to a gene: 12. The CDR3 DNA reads TGTGCCAGCAGCATCCGAGGGGGGACTAGCGGGAGCAGCGAGCAGTACTTC. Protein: CASSIRGGTSGSSEQYF.

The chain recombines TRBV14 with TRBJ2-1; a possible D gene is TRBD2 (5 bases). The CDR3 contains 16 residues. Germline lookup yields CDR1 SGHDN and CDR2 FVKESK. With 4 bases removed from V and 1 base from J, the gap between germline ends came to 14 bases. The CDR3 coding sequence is TGTGCCAGCAGCCGCCTAGCTGAGCCTTCCTACAATGAGCAGTTCTTC. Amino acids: CASSRLAEPSYNEQFF.

The CDR3 DNA reads TGTGCCAGCAGCTTAGGGGCGCACAGGGTAAGCTCTGGAAACACCATATATTTT. Its protein is CASSLGAHRVSSGNTIYF. The V gene is TRBV13, the J gene TRBJ1-3, with D possibly TRBD1 on 6 matching bases. Trimming pared 0 bases from V and 0 bases from J, leaving 15 bases between. The germline CDR1 and CDR2 sequences are PRHDT and FYEKMQ (reference sequence). This CDR3 comprises 18 residues.

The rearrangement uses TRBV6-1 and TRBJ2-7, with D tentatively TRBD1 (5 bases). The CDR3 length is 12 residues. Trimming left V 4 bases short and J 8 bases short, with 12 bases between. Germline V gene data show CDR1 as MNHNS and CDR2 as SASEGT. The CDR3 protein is CASSGGWKQQYF. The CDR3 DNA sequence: TGTGCCAGCAGTGGGGGCTGGAAGCAGCAGTACTTC.

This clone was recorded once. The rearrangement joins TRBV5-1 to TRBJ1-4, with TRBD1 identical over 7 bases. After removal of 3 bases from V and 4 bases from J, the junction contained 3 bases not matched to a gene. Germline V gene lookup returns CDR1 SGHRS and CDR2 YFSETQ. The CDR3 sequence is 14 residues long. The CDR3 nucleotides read TGCGCCAGCAGCTCGGGGACAGATAATGAAAAACTGTTTTTT. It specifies CASSSGTDNEKLFF.

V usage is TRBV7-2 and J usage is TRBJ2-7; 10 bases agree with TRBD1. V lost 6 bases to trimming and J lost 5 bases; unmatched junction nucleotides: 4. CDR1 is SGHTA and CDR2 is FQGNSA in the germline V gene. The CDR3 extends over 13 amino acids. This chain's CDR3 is CASSPDRGHEQYF. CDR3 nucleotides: TGTGCCAGCAGTCCCGACAGGGGGCACGAGCAGTACTTC. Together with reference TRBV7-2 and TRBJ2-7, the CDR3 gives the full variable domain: GAGVSQSPSNKVTEKGKDVELRCDPISGHTALYWYRQSLGQGLEFLIYFQGNSAPDKSGLPSDRFSAERTGGSVSTLTIQRTQQEDSAVYLCASSPDRGHEQYFGPGTRLTVT.

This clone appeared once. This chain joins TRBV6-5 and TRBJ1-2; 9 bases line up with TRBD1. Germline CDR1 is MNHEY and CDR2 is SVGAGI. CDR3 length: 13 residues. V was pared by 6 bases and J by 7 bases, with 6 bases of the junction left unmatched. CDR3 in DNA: TGTGCCAGCAGGGACAGGGGATCGGCTGGCTACACCTTC. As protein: CASRDRGSAGYTF.

The CDR3 region has the DNA TGCGCCAGCAGCCGCCGGGACAGGGGGTACGAGCAGTACTTC. This sequence encodes CASSRRDRGYEQYF. J is TRBJ2-5 and V is TRBV5-1; TRBD1 aligns across 11 bases. TRBJ2-7 explains the end of the DNA better; the J call may be wrong. Germline CDR1 reads SGHRS; CDR2 reads YFSETQ. The CDR3 contains 14 residues.

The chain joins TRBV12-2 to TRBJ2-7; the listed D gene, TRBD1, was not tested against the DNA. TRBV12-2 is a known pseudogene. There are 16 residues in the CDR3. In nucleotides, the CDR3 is TGTGCAAGTCGCTTATGGAGGCAGGGGTCACCCTACGAGCAGTACTTC. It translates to CASRLWRQGSPYEQYF.

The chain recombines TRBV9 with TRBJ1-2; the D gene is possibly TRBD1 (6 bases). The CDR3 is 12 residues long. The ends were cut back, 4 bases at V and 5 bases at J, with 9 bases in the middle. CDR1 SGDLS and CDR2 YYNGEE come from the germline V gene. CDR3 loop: CASSRTGYGYTF. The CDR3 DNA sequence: TGTGCCAGCAGCCGTACAGGGTATGGCTACACCTTC. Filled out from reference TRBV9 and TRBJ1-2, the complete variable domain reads DSGVTQTPKHLITATGQRVTLRCSPRSGDLSVYWYQQSLDQGLQFLIQYYNGEERAKGNILERFSAQQFPDLHSELNLSSLELGDSALYFCASSRTGYGYTFGSGTRLTVV.

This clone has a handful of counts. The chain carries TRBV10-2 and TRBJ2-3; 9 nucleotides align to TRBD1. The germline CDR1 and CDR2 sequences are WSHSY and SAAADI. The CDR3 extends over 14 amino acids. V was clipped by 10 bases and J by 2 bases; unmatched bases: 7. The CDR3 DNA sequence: TGCGCCACCTTTGACAGGGGGTCCACAGATACGCAGTATTTT. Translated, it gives CATFDRGSTDTQYF.

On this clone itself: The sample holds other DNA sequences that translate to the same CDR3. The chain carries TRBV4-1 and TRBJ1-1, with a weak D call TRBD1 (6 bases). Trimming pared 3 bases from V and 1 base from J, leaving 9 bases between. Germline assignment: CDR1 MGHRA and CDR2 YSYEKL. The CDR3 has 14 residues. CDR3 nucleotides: TGCGCCAGCAGCCAGGGGGCGGAGAACACTGAAGCTTTCTTT. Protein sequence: CASSQGAENTEAFF.

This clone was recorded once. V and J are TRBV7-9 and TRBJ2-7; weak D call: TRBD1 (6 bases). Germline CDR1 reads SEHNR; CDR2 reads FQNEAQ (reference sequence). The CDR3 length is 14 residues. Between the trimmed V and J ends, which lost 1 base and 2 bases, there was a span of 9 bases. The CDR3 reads CASSLEAGAYEQYF. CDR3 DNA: TGTGCCAGCAGCTTAGAGGCAGGGGCCTACGAGCAGTACTTC.

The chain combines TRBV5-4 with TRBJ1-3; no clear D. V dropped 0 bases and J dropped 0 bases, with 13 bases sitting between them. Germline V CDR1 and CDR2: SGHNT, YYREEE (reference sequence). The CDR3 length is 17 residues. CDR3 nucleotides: TGTGCCAGCAGCTTGGACCCCGACACCTACTCTGGAAACACCATATATTTT. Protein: CASSLDPDTYSGNTIYF.

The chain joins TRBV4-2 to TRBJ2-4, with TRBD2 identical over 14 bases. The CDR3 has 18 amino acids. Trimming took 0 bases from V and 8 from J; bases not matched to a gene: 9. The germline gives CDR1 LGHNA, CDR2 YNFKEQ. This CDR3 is CASSQDRTSGRIGDIQYF. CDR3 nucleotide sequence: TGTGCCAGCAGCCAAGACCGGACTAGCGGGAGGATAGGGGACATTCAGTACTTC.

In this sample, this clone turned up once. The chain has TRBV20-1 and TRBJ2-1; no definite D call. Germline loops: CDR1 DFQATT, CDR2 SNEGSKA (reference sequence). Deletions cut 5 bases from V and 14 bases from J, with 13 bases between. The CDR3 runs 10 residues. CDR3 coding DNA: TGCAGTGCTTATCAGGAACAGAAGTTCTTC. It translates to CSAYQEQKFF.